This TCR beta chain comes out of a study of shared clonotypes between healthy human individuals. Points from the study as a whole: Generally, naive subsets (rather than memory subsets) showed larger estimated richness. Sample collection involved blood only; tissue repertoires are likely different.

This clone was recorded once. Its antigen remains unknown. None of the donors, who were healthy HIV-negative adults, had recently had acute infections or vaccinations. The method was immunoSEQ multiplex PCR; TCRdb's version includes in-frame clones alone and lacks a portion of them. Here the sample spans about 1.5 million clones, 95% to 97% being singletons. CDR1 is MNHNY and CDR2 is SVGAGI in the germline V gene (reference sequence). This CDR3 contains 14 residues. The V gene end was trimmed by 3 bases and the J gene end by 6 bases; junction bases not matched to a gene: 4. Material for sequencing was naive CD4+ T cells sorted from blood. Subset indicated: CD45RA+ positively selected. The sequence was obtained from a man aged 25-45 years in good health. The genes are TRBV6-6 and TRBJ2-1; 8 bases map to TRBD1. CDR3 DNA: TGTGCCAGCAGTTATACAGGGGGAGTCAATGAGCAGTTCTTC. It encodes CASSYTGGVNEQFF.